Listed below are T cell receptor beta chains from one sample, sequenced in a study of CD8 T cells in ankylosing spondylitis. A single record per CDR3 protein comes from TCRdb applying MiXCR to the 5' RACE reads. The sample lists some 140,000 distinct CDR3 sequences, roughly 8% occurring once. Sequenced sample: synovial fluid, either unsorted or a sorted T cell fraction (not recorded which). The receptor source for this set is a male donor with ankylosing spondylitis. Each CDR3 is given with its conserved first and last residue. The D gene is left open where the match is weak. A row's size may be missing; if present it is once, few, many or a size class.

clone size: few; V gene: TRBV28; D gene: .; J gene: TRBJ1-1; CDR3 protein: CASTPSQGNAFF; CDR3 DNA: TGTGCCAGCACTCCATCGCAGGGAAACGCTTTCTTT
clone size: few; V gene: TRBV7-9; D gene: .; J gene: TRBJ1-1; CDR3 protein: CASSLPAENTEAFF; CDR3 DNA: TGTGCCAGCAGCTTGCCGGCTGAGAACACTGAAGCTTTCTTT
clone size: many; V gene: TRBV2; D gene: .; J gene: TRBJ2-1; CDR3 protein: CASSETGDIAYNEQFF; CDR3 DNA: TGTGCCAGCAGTGAAACCGGGGACATAGCTTACAATGAGCAGTTCTTC
clone size: many; V gene: TRBV7-9; D gene: .; J gene: TRBJ1-6; CDR3 protein: CASSLKSDSPLHF; CDR3 DNA: TGTGCCAGCAGCTTAAAATCCGATTCACCCCTCCACTTT
clone size: many; V gene: TRBV5-1; D gene: .; J gene: TRBJ2-2; CDR3 protein: CASSLNGGSGELFF; CDR3 DNA: TGCGCCAGCAGCTTGAACGGAGGATCAGGGGAGCTGTTTTTT
clone size: few; V gene: TRBV10-3; D gene: TRBD1; J gene: TRBJ1-2; CDR3 protein: CAIRVGTGVYGYTF; CDR3 DNA: TGTGCCATCAGGGTCGGGACAGGGGTCTATGGCTACACCTTC
clone size: few; V gene: TRBV20-1; D gene: TRBD1; J gene: TRBJ2-1; CDR3 protein: CSAPPGQGVYNEQFF; CDR3 DNA: TGCAGTGCTCCTCCGGGACAGGGGGTCTACAATGAGCAGTTCTTC
clone size: many; V gene: TRBV7-8; D gene: .; J gene: TRBJ1-5; CDR3 protein: CASSPRQAQGPQHF; CDR3 DNA: TGTGCCAGCAGCCCCCGGCAGGCACAGGGGCCCCAGCATTTT
clone size: many; V gene: TRBV6-6; D gene: .; J gene: TRBJ1-1; CDR3 protein: CATRGGETEAFF; CDR3 DNA: TGTGCCACTAGGGGGGGGGAAACTGAAGCTTTCTTT
clone size: .; V gene: TRBV21-1; D gene: .; J gene: TRBJ1-2; CDR3 protein: CASSKGSPKRGYTF; CDR3 DNA: TGTGCCAGCAGCAAAGGAAGCCCCAAGAGAGGCTACACCTTC
clone size: .; V gene: TRBV5-1; D gene: .; J gene: TRBJ2-5; CDR3 protein: CASRPSHGETQHF; CDR3 DNA: TGCGCCAGCCGACCTTCCCATGGAGAGACCCAGCACTTC
clone size: .; V gene: TRBV11-2; D gene: .; J gene: TRBJ2-7; CDR3 protein: CASSPRRLAGYEQYF; CDR3 DNA: TGTGCCAGCAGCCCCCGGCGCCTAGCAGGATACGAGCAGTACTTC
clone size: .; V gene: TRBV20-1; D gene: .; J gene: TRBJ2-7; CDR3 protein: CSAPEGGYEQYF; CDR3 DNA: TGCAGTGCTCCCGAGGGTGGGTACGAGCAGTACTTC
clone size: many; V gene: TRBV7-3; D gene: TRBD2; J gene: TRBJ2-1; CDR3 protein: CASSQTSGGGNNEQFF; CDR3 DNA: TGTGCCAGCAGCCAGACTAGCGGGGGGGGTAATAATGAGCAGTTCTTC
clone size: few; V gene: TRBV4-3; D gene: .; J gene: TRBJ1-5; CDR3 protein: CASSQDLLRGQPQHF; CDR3 DNA: TGCGCCAGCAGCCAAGATCTTTTACGGGGTCAGCCCCAGCATTTT
clone size: few; V gene: TRBV14; D gene: .; J gene: TRBJ2-1; CDR3 protein: CASSQGWDYNEQFF; CDR3 DNA: TGTGCCAGCAGCCAAGGGTGGGACTACAATGAGCAGTTCTTC
clone size: .; V gene: TRBV5-1; D gene: TRBD1; J gene: TRBJ2-7; CDR3 protein: CASSSRGPDYEQYF; CDR3 DNA: TGCGCCAGCAGCTCGAGGGGGCCTGATTACGAGCAGTACTTC
clone size: many; V gene: TRBV20-1; D gene: TRBD1; J gene: TRBJ1-3; CDR3 protein: CSATGGLDTIYF; CDR3 DNA: TGCAGTGCTACAGGGGGCTTGGACACCATATATTTT
clone size: few; V gene: TRBV27; D gene: .; J gene: TRBJ1-2; CDR3 protein: CASSHSVSRGGYTF; CDR3 DNA: TGTGCCAGCAGTCACTCCGTTTCAAGAGGTGGCTACACCTTC
clone size: few; V gene: TRBV5-1; D gene: .; J gene: TRBJ2-1; CDR3 protein: CASSSTGTYYNEQFF; CDR3 DNA: TGCGCCAGCAGCTCGACAGGTACTTATTACAATGAGCAGTTCTTC
clone size: .; V gene: TRBV5-6; D gene: .; J gene: TRBJ1-3; CDR3 protein: CASSLTANPLLSSGNTIYF; CDR3 DNA: TGTGCCAGCAGCTTGACGGCTAACCCACTGCTAAGCTCTGGAAACACCATATATTTT
clone size: few; V gene: TRBV20-1; D gene: TRBD2; J gene: TRBJ2-3; CDR3 protein: CSARSGLETPDTQYF; CDR3 DNA: TGCAGTGCTAGAAGCGGACTAGAAACCCCAGATACGCAGTATTTT
clone size: many; V gene: TRBV7-8; D gene: .; J gene: TRBJ2-4; CDR3 protein: CASSSEIRIQYF; CDR3 DNA: TGTGCCAGCAGCTCAGAGATTAGGATTCAGTACTTC
clone size: few; V gene: TRBV20-1; D gene: .; J gene: TRBJ1-4; CDR3 protein: CSARAPLGEKLFF; CDR3 DNA: TGCAGTGCTAGAGCTCCTCTAGGGGAAAAACTGTTTTTT
clone size: few; V gene: TRBV18; D gene: TRBD2; J gene: TRBJ2-1; CDR3 protein: CASSRLAGADNEQFF; CDR3 DNA: TGTGCCAGCTCACGACTAGCGGGAGCGGACAATGAGCAGTTCTTC
clone size: .; V gene: TRBV5-1; D gene: TRBD2; J gene: TRBJ2-1; CDR3 protein: CASSLAPAGGYNEQFF; CDR3 DNA: TGCGCCAGCAGCTTGGCTCCCGCGGGGGGATACAATGAGCAGTTCTTC
clone size: .; V gene: TRBV4-2; D gene: .; J gene: TRBJ2-3; CDR3 protein: CASSPSWGSSTDTQYF; CDR3 DNA: TGTGCCAGCAGCCCTTCCTGGGGGTCTAGCACAGATACGCAGTATTTT
clone size: few; V gene: TRBV28; D gene: TRBD1; J gene: TRBJ2-1; CDR3 protein: CASSSPRQGHYNEQFF; CDR3 DNA: TGTGCCAGCAGTTCACCCCGACAGGGCCACTACAATGAGCAGTTCTTC
clone size: many; V gene: TRBV4-1; D gene: TRBD1; J gene: TRBJ1-5; CDR3 protein: CASSRSGTGVNQPQHF; CDR3 DNA: TGCGCCAGCAGCCGATCCGGGACAGGGGTCAATCAGCCCCAGCATTTT
clone size: few; V gene: TRBV29-1; D gene: .; J gene: TRBJ2-7; CDR3 protein: CSAATDSTYEQYF; CDR3 DNA: TGCAGCGCCGCGACAGATTCAACCTACGAGCAGTACTTC
clone size: few; V gene: TRBV20-1; D gene: TRBD2; J gene: TRBJ2-2; CDR3 protein: CSARVSGANTGELFF; CDR3 DNA: TGCAGTGCTAGGGTTAGCGGGGCTAACACCGGGGAGCTGTTTTTT
clone size: .; V gene: TRBV6-5; D gene: .; J gene: TRBJ1-2; CDR3 protein: CASSYSPTLLYGYTF; CDR3 DNA: TGTGCCAGCAGTTACTCGCCGACGCTCCTCTATGGCTACACCTTC
clone size: many; V gene: TRBV10-3; D gene: TRBD2; J gene: TRBJ2-2; CDR3 protein: CAISASGGNTGELFF; CDR3 DNA: TGTGCCATCAGCGCTAGCGGGGGGAACACCGGGGAGCTGTTTTTT
clone size: few; V gene: TRBV7-8; D gene: .; J gene: TRBJ2-3; CDR3 protein: CASSMEGSTDTQYF; CDR3 DNA: TGTGCCAGCAGCATGGAGGGAAGCACAGATACGCAGTATTTT
clone size: many; V gene: TRBV29-1; D gene: .; J gene: TRBJ1-1; CDR3 protein: CSVGDGDTEAFF; CDR3 DNA: TGCAGCGTTGGAGACGGAGACACTGAAGCTTTCTTT
clone size: many; V gene: TRBV20-1; D gene: .; J gene: TRBJ2-5; CDR3 protein: CSAPVAVETQYF; CDR3 DNA: TGCAGTGCTCCAGTAGCGGTTGAGACCCAGTACTTC
clone size: many; V gene: TRBV6-2/TRBV6-3; D gene: .; J gene: TRBJ2-7; CDR3 protein: CASSRSQVFYEQYF; CDR3 DNA: TGTGCCAGCAGTCGAAGTCAGGTGTTCTACGAGCAGTACTTC
clone size: many; V gene: TRBV4-3; D gene: TRBD1; J gene: TRBJ1-6; CDR3 protein: CASSKGQGTSPLHF; CDR3 DNA: TGCGCCAGCAGCAAGGGACAGGGGACCTCACCCCTCCACTTT
clone size: many; V gene: TRBV11-2; D gene: TRBD2; J gene: TRBJ2-7; CDR3 protein: CASSSGGEGEQYF; CDR3 DNA: TGTGCCAGCAGCTCGGGGGGGGAAGGAGAGCAGTACTTC
clone size: many; V gene: TRBV5-1; D gene: .; J gene: TRBJ2-1; CDR3 protein: CASSLRGASYNEQFF; CDR3 DNA: TGCGCCAGCAGCTTGAGGGGGGCCTCCTACAATGAGCAGTTCTTC
clone size: few; V gene: TRBV20-1; D gene: TRBD2; J gene: TRBJ2-1; CDR3 protein: CSAAPSGRQNEQFF; CDR3 DNA: TGCAGTGCTGCTCCTAGCGGGAGGCAGAATGAGCAGTTCTTC
clone size: .; V gene: TRBV28; D gene: .; J gene: TRBJ2-1; CDR3 protein: CASSFGTGWFF; CDR3 DNA: TGTGCCAGCAGTTTCGGAACAGGGTGGTTCTTC